This T cell receptor (beta chain) was recorded in a study of blood T cell repertoires in COVID-19. Study background: Some COVID-19 samples were acute and others convalescent; all came from the United States, Italy and Spain.

The CDR3 has 15 amino acids. Per the germline V gene, CDR1 is SGHRS and CDR2 is YFSETQ. After removal of 7 bases from V and 9 bases from J, the junction contained 16 bases not matched to a gene. This clone was counted only a few times. Authors' analysis steps: The authors estimated nucleated cell counts from reference gene primer amplification. Measured with immunoSEQ multiplex PCR; TCRdb has only the in-frame clones, and not every one. That table furnishes V, J and clone size, whereas the DNA furnished D and trimming. The profile shows under 450,000 clones, roughly 90% of them singletons. Specimen: PBMCs or T cells enriched from blood (not recorded which). This chain uses TRBV5-1 with TRBJ2-7; 10 bases fit TRBD2. This receptor was obtained from a woman between 25 and 40 years old who had recovered from COVID-19. The CDR3 DNA is TGCGCCAGCTCAACCAGCAGCGGGAGGGGGTCTAGGCAGTACTTC. Protein product: CASSTSSGRGSRQYF.